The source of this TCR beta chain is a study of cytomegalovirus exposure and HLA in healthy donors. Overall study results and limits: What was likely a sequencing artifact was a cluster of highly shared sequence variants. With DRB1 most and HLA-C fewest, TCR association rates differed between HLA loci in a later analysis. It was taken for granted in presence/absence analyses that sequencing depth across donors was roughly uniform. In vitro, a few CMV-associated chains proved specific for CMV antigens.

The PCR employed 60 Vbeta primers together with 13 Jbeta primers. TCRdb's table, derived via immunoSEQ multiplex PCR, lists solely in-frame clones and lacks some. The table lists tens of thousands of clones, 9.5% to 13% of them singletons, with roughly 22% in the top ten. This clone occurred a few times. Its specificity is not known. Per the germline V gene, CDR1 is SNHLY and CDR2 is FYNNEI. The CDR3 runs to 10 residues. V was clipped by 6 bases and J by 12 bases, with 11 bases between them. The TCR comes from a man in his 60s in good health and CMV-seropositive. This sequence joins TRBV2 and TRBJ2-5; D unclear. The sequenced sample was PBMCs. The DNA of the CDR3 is TGTGCCAGCAGGAGGCCCCCAGAGTACTTC. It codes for CASRRPPEYF.